This T cell receptor beta chain was identified in a study of hypomethylating agent response in myelodysplastic syndrome. About the research overall: Of 11 patients, about 5 carried TET2, the most frequent mutation. The study's findings and limits: Novel MDS antigen recognition by shared GLIPH2 clusters is possible but unvalidated.

Turning to this clone: What it binds is unknown.

This CDR3 contains 16 residues. Trimming left V 4 bases short and J 0 bases short, with 16 bases between. Germline V CDR1 and CDR2: SGHNT, YENEEA. Measured with immunoSEQ multiplex PCR; TCRdb has only the in-frame clones, and not every one. This table has 3,000 to 4,000 clones, roughly 83% appearing once. The sequenced sample was bone marrow, obtained before or after starting hypomethylating agent treatment for myelodysplastic syndrome (not recorded which). The V and J genes are TRBV11-3 and TRBJ2-7; D may match TRBD1 or TRBD2 (6 bases each). The TCR originated in a human donor with myelodysplastic syndrome. CDR3 amino acids: CASSWGAASSSYEQYF. The CDR3, as DNA: TGTGCCAGCAGCTGGGGGGCGGCCTCAAGCTCCTACGAGCAGTACTTC.